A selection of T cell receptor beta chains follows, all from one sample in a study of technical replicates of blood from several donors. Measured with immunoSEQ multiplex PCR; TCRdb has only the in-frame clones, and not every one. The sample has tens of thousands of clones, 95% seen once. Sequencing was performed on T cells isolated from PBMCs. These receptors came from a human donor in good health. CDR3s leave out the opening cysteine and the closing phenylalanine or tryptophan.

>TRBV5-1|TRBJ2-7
ASSPGDTSYEQY
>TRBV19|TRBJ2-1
ASTDRGYNEQF
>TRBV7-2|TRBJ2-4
ASSLWTGIHWDIQY
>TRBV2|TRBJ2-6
ASSEVGLAGESGANVLT
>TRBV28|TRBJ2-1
ASSQIAGGSYNEQF
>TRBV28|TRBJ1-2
ASSPGQGAAYT
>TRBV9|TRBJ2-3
ASSDPTGVLPHTQY
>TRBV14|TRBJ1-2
ASSQDPRQGGGYT
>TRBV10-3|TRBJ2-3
AISESARGEDTQY
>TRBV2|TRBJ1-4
ASRIRPTGRYGEKLF
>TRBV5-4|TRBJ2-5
ASSLTGQIQETQY
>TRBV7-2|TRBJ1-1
ASSSTGGRPTEAF
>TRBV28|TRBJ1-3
ASSFVSSGNTIY
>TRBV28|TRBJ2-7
ASSFPQTGSYEQY
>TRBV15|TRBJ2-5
ATSVLSGGETQY
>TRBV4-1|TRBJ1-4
ASSPIGGEISEKLF
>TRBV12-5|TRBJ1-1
ASGSTGMRAF
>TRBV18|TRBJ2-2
ASSPRNRESGELF
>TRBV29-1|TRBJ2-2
SVEDRAGLAGAGELF
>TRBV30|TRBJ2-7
AWRLRGGYEQY
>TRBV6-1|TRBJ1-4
ASSEGRGATNEKLF
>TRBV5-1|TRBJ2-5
ASSRGDRDQETQY
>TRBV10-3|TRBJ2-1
AISFPRDSLNNEQF